This T cell receptor (beta chain) stems from a study of blood T cell repertoires in COVID-19. The CDR3 contains 14 residues. V lost 7 bases and J lost 5, with 12 bases in between. Germline-derived CDR1 and CDR2 are MNHEY and SVGAGI. TCRdb's table, derived via immunoSEQ multiplex PCR, lists solely in-frame clones and lacks some. The sample includes roughly 300,000 clones, around nine tenths seen only once; the top ten take about 1.1%. The sequence derives from a woman between 25 and 40 years old who had recovered from COVID-19. Material for sequencing was PBMCs or T cells enriched from blood (not recorded which). The J gene is TRBJ1-6, the V gene TRBV6-5; D perhaps matches TRBD1 (5 bases). In DNA, the CDR3 is TGTGCCAGCAAATTGGTACAGGATAATTCACCCCTCCACTTT. Its translation: CASKLVQDNSPLHF.